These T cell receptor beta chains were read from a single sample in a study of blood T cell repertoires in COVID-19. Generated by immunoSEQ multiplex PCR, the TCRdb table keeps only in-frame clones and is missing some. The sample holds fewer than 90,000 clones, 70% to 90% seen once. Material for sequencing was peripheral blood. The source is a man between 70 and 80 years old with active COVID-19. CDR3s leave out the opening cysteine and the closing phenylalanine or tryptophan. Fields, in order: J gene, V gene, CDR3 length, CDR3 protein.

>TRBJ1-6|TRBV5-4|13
ASSPTGVGYSPLH
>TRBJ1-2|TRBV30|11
ASPGGGDYGYT
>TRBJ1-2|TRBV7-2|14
ASSLSGTPTNYGYT
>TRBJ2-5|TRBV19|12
ASSIPGGLETQY
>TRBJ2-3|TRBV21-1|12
ASSKSSVGDTQY
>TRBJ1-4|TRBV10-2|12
ASSDPGRGEKLF
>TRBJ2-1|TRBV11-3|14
ASSLDLAGGVNEQF
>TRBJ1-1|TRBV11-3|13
ASSSWGQMNTEAF
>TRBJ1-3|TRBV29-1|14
SVEVGTGDSGNTIY
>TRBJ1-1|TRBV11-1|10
ASSERGLGAF
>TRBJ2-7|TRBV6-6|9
ASSPGGEQY
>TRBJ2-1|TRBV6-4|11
ASSESGMGEQF
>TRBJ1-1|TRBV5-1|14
ASSFGTGGRNTEAF
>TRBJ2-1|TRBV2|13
ASRGRVGAYNEQF
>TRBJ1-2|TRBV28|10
ASSWSPYGYT
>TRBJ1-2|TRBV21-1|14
ASTGQGQGLNYGYT
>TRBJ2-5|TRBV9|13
ASSVTWGGQETQY
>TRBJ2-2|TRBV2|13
ASSEARPPAGELF
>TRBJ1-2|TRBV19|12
ASSGTPDNYGYT
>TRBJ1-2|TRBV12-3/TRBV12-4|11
ASSPTGFYGYT
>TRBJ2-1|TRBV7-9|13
ASRQRELRVDEQF
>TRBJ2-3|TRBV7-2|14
ASSYRAGVGTDTQY
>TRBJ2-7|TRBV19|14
ASSILQDSSTYEQY
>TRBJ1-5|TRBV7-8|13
ASSPITGIGQPQH
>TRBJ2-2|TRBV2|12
ASSLAEWSGELF
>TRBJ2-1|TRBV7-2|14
ASSATGTGGYNEQF
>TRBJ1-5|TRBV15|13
ATSRGTGDAQPQH
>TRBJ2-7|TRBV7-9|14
ASSLSGGYDRVEQY
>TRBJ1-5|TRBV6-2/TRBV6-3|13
ASSYGGWSNQPQH
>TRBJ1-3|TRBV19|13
ASSMGDSSGNTIY